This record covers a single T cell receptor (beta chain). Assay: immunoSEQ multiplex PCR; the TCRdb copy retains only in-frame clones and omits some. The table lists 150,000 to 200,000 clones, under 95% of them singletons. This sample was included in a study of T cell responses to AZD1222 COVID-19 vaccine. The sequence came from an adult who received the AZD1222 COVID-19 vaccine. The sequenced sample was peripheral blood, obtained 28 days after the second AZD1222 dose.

CDR3 sequence: CATSDRQGSNTEAFF. The DNA of the CDR3 is TGTGCCACCAGTGACCGACAGGGATCAAATACTGAAGCTTTCTTT. This chain uses TRBV24-1 with TRBJ1-1; TRBD1 matches 7 bases. Germline CDR1 is KGHDR and CDR2 is SFDVKD. Losses at the gene ends were 4 bases for V and 5 bases for J; bases not matched to a gene: 9. This CDR3 spans 15 amino acids.